The TCR beta chain under discussion was sequenced for a study of shared T cell receptors in the human thymus. Per the germline V gene, CDR1 is SGHNT and CDR2 is YYREEE (reference sequence). V trimming: 0 bases; J trimming: 0 bases; junction bases outside the gene matches: 8. The CDR3 runs to 18 residues. Sequencing was performed with immunoSEQ multiplex PCR; in TCRdb, only in-frame clones are kept and a portion is missing. This sample has hundreds of thousands of clones, with approximately 87% found just once. These data were also filed under a second study, of human thymus T cells. As reported in that work: The source of the thymus tissue was resections taken during corrective heart surgery.

The J gene is TRBJ2-2, the V gene TRBV5-4; 7 nucleotides match TRBD2. The sample was thymocytes. This sequence was found in a boy under three years old with a congenital heart defect. CDR3 in DNA: TGTGCCAGCAGCTTGGTGACCCCTAGCGGCGCGAACACCGGGGAGCTGTTTTTT. This encodes CASSLVTPSGANTGELFF.